This TCR beta chain was retrieved from a study of lymphopenia after photon versus proton radiotherapy. Overall study results and limits: Under photons, naive T cells and diversity fell while effector/memory populations rose.

Some clones are missing from TCRdb's copy, which holds only in-frame ones; the method was immunoSEQ multiplex PCR. The table includes about 19,000 clones, 85% to 95% detected once. Turning to this clone: Its antigen is unknown.

The CDR3 covers 14 residues. In germline, CDR1 is SQVTM, CDR2 ANQGSEA. Germline trimming cut 4 bases from V and 1 base from J; bases unmatched to any gene: 4. The sequencing used peripheral blood, collected from a patient treated with photon-based radiotherapy. The receptor was derived from a man in his 60s with pancreatic cancer. The chain joins TRBV29-1 to TRBJ2-7; 10 nucleotides line up with TRBD1. In DNA, the CDR3 is TGCAGCGTTGGACAGGGGGCGCAGTCCTACGAGCAGTACTTC. This encodes CSVGQGAQSYEQYF.